These T cell receptor beta chains were read from a single sample in a study of CD8+CD57+ T cells in acquired aplastic anemia. TCRdb itself ran the reads through MiXCR, one entry per CDR3 protein. The sample records 35,000 to 45,000 distinct CDR3 sequences, 55% to 80% being singletons. Specimen: sorted CD4+, CD8+, or CD8+CD57+ T cells (not recorded which) from PBMCs. These receptors all stem from a human donor in good health, serving as a control. The CDR3 runs from the conserved cysteine through the conserved F or W. The D gene is left open where the match is weak. Size is stated for part of the rows, as once, few or many counts, or as a class when the clone is expanded.

abundance,v_gene,d_gene,CDR3aa
NA,TRBV24-1,TRBD2,CATSEGLADRSYEQYF
NA,TRBV7-3,NA,CASSPGPPLYEQYF
NA,TRBV20-1,NA,CSARGAPGYTF
NA,TRBV2,NA,CASSEGYTEAFF
NA,TRBV12-3/TRBV12-4,TRBD1,CASSRTGDSPLHF
few,TRBV7-9,NA,CASTTTDTQYF
NA,TRBV6-2/TRBV6-3,NA,CASSHDYEQYF
many,TRBV4-2,NA,CASSQGQNTGELFF
NA,TRBV9,TRBD1,CASSTPGTAHSPLHF
NA,TRBV15,TRBD2,CATSRDVSGGAYEQFF
NA,TRBV10-3,TRBD1,CAISGGTGGPNTEAFF
NA,TRBV20-1,NA,CSAQRGAGISYEQYF
NA,TRBV6-1,TRBD1,CAATGAGYNSPLHF
NA,TRBV20-1,TRBD1,CSAKRDRPNYEQYF
NA,TRBV20-1,NA,CSAKISTAYGYTF
NA,TRBV19,NA,CASRGIPYEQYF
NA,TRBV29-1,TRBD2,CSVGGGGNEQFF
NA,TRBV4-3,NA,CASSQDSRGKQPQHF
NA,TRBV7-2,NA,CASSLSGETQYF
medium-sized,TRBV6-4,NA,CASSDTPTDSSGYTF
NA,TRBV20-1,NA,CSARDYTTYEQFF
NA,TRBV10-3,NA,CAISAPSNTGELFF
few,TRBV13,NA,CASSGPGVVGPPLHF
few,TRBV2,NA,CASSEAYNSPLHF
NA,TRBV10-3,NA,CAILGQNSYEQYF
NA,TRBV2,NA,CASSDVGGGSQPQHF
NA,TRBV5-1,NA,CASSPRDGEAFF
NA,TRBV20-1,NA,CSARMGYYGYTF
NA,TRBV19,NA,CASSPYGGETQYF
NA,TRBV7-8,NA,CASSISHDYEQYF
few,TRBV9,NA,CASSVGDTQYF
NA,TRBV19,NA,CASSIPQSSNQPQHF
NA,TRBV20-1,TRBD2,CSARDSGLAGGKETQYF
NA,TRBV28,NA,CASRVVAGNSPLHF
many,TRBV3-1,NA,CASSQDLSSNNEQFF
once,TRBV7-2,NA,CASSLGYTYGYTF
NA,TRBV10-3,NA,CAISSSTGHQETQYF
NA,TRBV25-1,NA,CASSRSLATRNEQFF
NA,TRBV4-3,NA,CASSPTGVGQYF
NA,TRBV13,TRBD2,CASSLAGGPYEQFF
many,TRBV10-3,TRBD1,CAISDPRGQAQETQYF